Following are 15 T cell receptor beta chains from one sample sequenced in a study of CD8+CD57+ T cells in acquired aplastic anemia. It was genomic DNA that served as the template for profiling TCR beta VDJ and CDR3. MiXCR, run by TCRdb on the reads, gives a single entry per CDR3 protein. Of about 120,000 distinct CDR3 sequences in the sample, approximately 50% were seen once. Only patients with CD8+CD57+ cell expansion on flow cytometry were chosen for sequencing. Sequenced material: sorted CD4+, CD8+, or CD8+CD57+ T cells (not recorded which) from PBMCs. All receptors come from a human donor with aplastic anemia.

This clonotype was found a few times. The genes are TRBV7-9 and TRBJ2-3; a possible D gene is TRBD2 (5 bases). Germline CDR1 and CDR2: SEHNR and FQNEAQ (reference sequence). The CDR3 contains 12 residues. Trimming took 6 bases from V and 5 from J, leaving 9 bases between them. The DNA for the CDR3 is TGTGCCAGCAGGTGGGGAGAAGATACGCAGTATTTT. It codes for CASRWGEDTQYF.

The chain links TRBV10-3 to TRBJ2-7; a weak D match, TRBD2 (6 bases). CDR1 ENHRY and CDR2 SYGVKD come from the germline V gene. The germline V and J ends were trimmed by 2 bases and 7 bases, with 6 bases remaining between them. The CDR3 is 11 amino acids. The DNA of the CDR3 is TGTGCCATCAGTGAGGGGAGGGAGCAGTACTTC. The encoded protein is CAISEGREQYF.

This clonotype has just one count. The chain recombines TRBV7-3 with TRBJ1-1, with D unclear. The ends were cut back, 6 bases at V and 6 bases at J, with 8 bases in the middle. The CDR3 contains 11 residues. Per the germline V gene, CDR1 is SGHTA and CDR2 is FQGTGA. Here the CDR3 reads CASSRGSEAFF. DNA for the CDR3: TGTGCCAGCAGTCGAGGGTCTGAAGCTTTCTTT.

J is TRBJ2-5 and V is TRBV9; perhaps TRBD1 as D (8 bases). Trimming took 0 bases from V and 1 from J, leaving 13 bases between them. CDR1 is SGDLS and CDR2 is YYNGEE in the germline V gene. This CDR3 has 16 amino acids. This CDR3 reads CASSVATGGGQETQYF. The CDR3 nucleotides read TGTGCCAGCAGCGTAGCTACAGGGGGGGGCCAAGAGACCCAGTACTTC.

Points on this clonotype: The junction departs from the called germline gene at one end, perhaps through a read error. V is TRBV5-1 and J is TRBJ1-2; no clear D. The germline gives CDR1 SGHRS, CDR2 YFSETQ. The CDR3 is 14 amino acids. The DNA for the CDR3 is TGCGCCAGCAGCTTTGAGTCGCGTGGGTATGTCTACACCTTC. Protein sequence: CASSFESRGYVYTF.

The chain employs TRBV5-6 and TRBJ1-6, with D hard to call. V was shortened by 4 bases and J by 13 bases, with 18 bases between the two germline ends. The CDR3 is 14 amino acids. Germline V gene sequence: CDR1 SGHDT, CDR2 YYEEEE. The CDR3, as DNA: TGTGCCAGCAGCCAGCCGGGCCCAAGTGGGCCCCTCCACTTT. Protein: CASSQPGPSGPLHF.

This clonotype was detected many times. This chain joins TRBV9 and TRBJ2-7; 9 positions agree with TRBD1. Germline values: CDR1 SGDLS, CDR2 YYNGEE. The CDR3 extends over 14 amino acids. The J segment lost 3 bases and the V segment lost 2 bases, leaving 3 bases of the junction unmatched. DNA of the CDR3: TGTGCCAGCAGCGTCGGGACAGGGAACTACGAGCAGTACTTC. It encodes CASSVGTGNYEQYF.

The rearrangement uses TRBV15 and TRBJ2-3; D may be TRBD1 (5 bases). V gave up 1 base and J gave up 5 bases, with 13 bases separating them. Germline CDR1 LNHNV, CDR2 YYDKDF (reference sequence). This CDR3 has 15 amino acids. The CDR3 DNA sequence: TGTGCCACCAGCAGAGGGGGCAGGGAAGAAGATACGCAGTATTTT. It translates to CATSRGGREEDTQYF.

This clonotype was observed at least ten times. J is TRBJ1-1 and V is TRBV5-1; perhaps TRBD1 as D (6 bases). V was cut by 0 bases and J by 6 bases, with 9 bases left in between. The CDR3 totals 13 residues. Germline V gene lookup returns CDR1 SGHRS and CDR2 YFSETQ. CDR3 nucleotide sequence: TGCGCCAGCAGCTTGGCGGGGGCGGCTGAAGCTTTCTTT. Protein sequence: CASSLAGAAEAFF.

The chain carries TRBV11-1 and TRBJ2-7, with unresolved D. Trimming left V 4 bases short and J 6 bases short, with 13 bases between. This CDR3 contains 13 residues. Per germline, CDR1 SGHAT and CDR2 FQDESV (reference sequence). Here the CDR3 reads CASSSRMDGEQYF. The CDR3 region has the DNA TGTGCCAGCAGCTCGCGAATGGACGGCGAGCAGTACTTC.

This clonotype was detected only once. This sequence joins TRBV15 and TRBJ2-7; 10 bases are shared with TRBD1. This CDR3 is 20 amino acids long. V trimming: 6 bases; J trimming: 5 bases; junction bases outside the gene matches: 25. The germline CDR1 and CDR2 sequences are LNHNV and YYDKDF (reference sequence). CDR3 DNA: TGTGCCACCAGTCGCTACCTACCTTATGCGGCCGGGACAGGGGACGACGAGCAGTACTTC. Its translation: CATSRYLPYAAGTGDDEQYF.

This clonotype was picked up many times. The chain combines TRBV10-3 with TRBJ1-1; tentative D call: TRBD1 (5 bases). Germline V gives CDR1 ENHRY, CDR2 SYGVKD. V was cut by 3 bases and J by 4 bases, with 12 bases left in between. This CDR3 region has 14 residues. CDR3 DNA: TGTGCCATCAGTGAAAGGGGTAGAAGCACTGAAGCTTTCTTT. Encoded protein: CAISERGRSTEAFF.

The CDR3 reads CSVRRSMDYEQYF. CDR3 bases: TGCAGCGTGAGAAGGTCGATGGACTACGAGCAGTACTTC. This sequence joins TRBV29-1 and TRBJ2-7; D is ambiguous. CDR3 size: 13 residues. V lost 6 bases and J 3 bases, leaving 15 bases between the germline ends. CDR1 and CDR2 from the germline V gene are SQVTM and ANQGSEA.

The chain is built from TRBV20-1 and TRBJ2-7; D is unclear. The CDR3 has 13 amino acids. Between the trimmed V and J ends, which lost 0 bases and 2 bases, there was a span of 8 bases. CDR1 DFQATT and CDR2 SNEGSKA come from the germline V gene (reference sequence). The CDR3 sequence is CSAREGLTYEQYF. In DNA form, the CDR3 reads TGCAGTGCTAGAGAGGGATTGACCTACGAGCAGTACTTC.

This clonotype was detected a few times. The CDR3 coding sequence is TGTGCCACCAGCCAGACAGGCGGGGAGCTGTTTTTT. Amino acids: CATSQTGGELFF. The chain employs TRBV24-1 and TRBJ2-2, with D tentatively TRBD1 (6 bases). CDR1 and CDR2 (germline): KGHDR, SFDVKD. CDR3 length: 12 residues. Trimming removed 7 bases at V and 7 bases at J, with 9 bases between.